These T cell receptor beta chains were read from a single sample in a study of beta chain features in type 1 diabetes. TCRdb's copy holds only in-frame clones and misses some; the assay was immunoSEQ multiplex PCR. There are nearly 350,000 clones in the sample; 9.3% occur only once, and around 1% lies in the top ten. The sample taken for sequencing was central memory CD4+ T cells from blood. All receptors come from a young man with type 1 diabetes. The conserved cysteine and the conserved F or W are not part of the CDR3 here.

V	CDR3
TRBV2	ASSDQGYEQY
TRBV7-6	ASSKEGTDTQY
TRBV13	ASSSSGGATTEQY
TRBV10-2	ASSEPGMNTEAF
TRBV2	ASSEVGYLGAF
TRBV2	ASGRGLIGEAF
TRBV7-2	ASSLDGLGTDTQY
TRBV10-1	ASSEGQGTNEKLF
TRBV5-1	ASSSGLSGNQPQH
TRBV19	ASSKSTGGNAEPQH
TRBV5-1	ASSGSEGAWETQY
TRBV19	ASSTPTQGPGQPQH
TRBV18	ASSLQKGGTDTQY
TRBV19	ASSSNKLVKAYNEQF
TRBV7-7	ASSSGQGSIQETQY
TRBV1	TSSQATIAGSSYEQY
TRBV7-2	ASSLNRRETQY
TRBV7-9	ASIGQKNEKLF
TRBV5-1	ASSPDSGGHEKLF
TRBV6-5	ASSYQQGSYGYT
TRBV2	ASTNGWGLETQY
TRBV30	AWSPHSNSPLH
TRBV10-3	AISDGGGPTYNEQF